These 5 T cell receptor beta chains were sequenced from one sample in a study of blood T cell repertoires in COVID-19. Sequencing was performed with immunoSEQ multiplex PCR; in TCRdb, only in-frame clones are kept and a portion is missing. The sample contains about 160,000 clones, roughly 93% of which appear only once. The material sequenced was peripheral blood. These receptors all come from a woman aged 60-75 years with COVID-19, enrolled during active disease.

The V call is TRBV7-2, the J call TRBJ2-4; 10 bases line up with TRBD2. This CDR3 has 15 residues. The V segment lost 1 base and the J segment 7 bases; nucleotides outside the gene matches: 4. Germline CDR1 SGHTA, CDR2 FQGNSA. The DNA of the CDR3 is TGTGCCAGCAGCTTAGTAGCGGGGGGCGGGAACATTCAGTACTTC. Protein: CASSLVAGGGNIQYF.

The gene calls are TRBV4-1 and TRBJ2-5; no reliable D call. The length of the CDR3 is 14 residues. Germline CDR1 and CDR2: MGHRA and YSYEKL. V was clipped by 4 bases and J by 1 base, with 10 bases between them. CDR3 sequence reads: CASSPGPFQETQYF. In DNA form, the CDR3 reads TGCGCCAGCAGCCCTGGGCCTTTCCAAGAGACCCAGTACTTC.

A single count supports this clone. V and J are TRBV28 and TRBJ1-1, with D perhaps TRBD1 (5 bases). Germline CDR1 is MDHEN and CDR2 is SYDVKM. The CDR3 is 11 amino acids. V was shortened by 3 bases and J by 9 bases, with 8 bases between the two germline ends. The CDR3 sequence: CASSFRQQAFF. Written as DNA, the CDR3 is TGTGCCAGCAGTTTTCGACAGCAAGCTTTCTTT.

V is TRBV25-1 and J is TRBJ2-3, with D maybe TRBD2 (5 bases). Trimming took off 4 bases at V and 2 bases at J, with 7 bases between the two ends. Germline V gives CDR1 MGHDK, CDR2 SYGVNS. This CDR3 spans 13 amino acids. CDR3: CASSVDFTDTQYF. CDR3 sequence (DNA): TGTGCCAGCAGTGTGGACTTCACAGATACGCAGTATTTT. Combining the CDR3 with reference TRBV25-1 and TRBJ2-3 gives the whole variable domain EADIYQTPRYLVIGTGKKITLECSQTMGHDKMYWYQQDPGMELHLIHYSYGVNSTEKGDLSSESTVSRIRTEHFPLTLESARPSHTSQYLCASSVDFTDTQYFGPGTRLTVL.

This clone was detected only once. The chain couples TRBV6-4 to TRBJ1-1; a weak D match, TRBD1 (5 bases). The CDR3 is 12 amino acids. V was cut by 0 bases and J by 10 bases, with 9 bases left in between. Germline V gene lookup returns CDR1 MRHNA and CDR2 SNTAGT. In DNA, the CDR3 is TGTGCCAGCAGTGACTCATCGGGGGGAGCTTTCTTT. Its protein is CASSDSSGGAFF.